These T cell receptor beta chains were read from a single sample in a study of human T cells and chemical hapten exposure. TCRdb ran MiXCR on the RACE reads and lists one entry per CDR3 protein. Of tens of thousands of distinct CDR3 sequences in the sample, 9% to 12% were seen once. Sample: whole blood, taken in connection with sensitization to the hapten diphenylcyclopropenone (DPC). The receptors come from a woman aged 45 to 65 with alopecia areata. Some clones in this sample may be carry-over from other donors' samples. Each CDR3 is given without its conserved first and last residue. Each record gives: J gene, V gene, CDR3 protein.

TRBJ2-1	TRBV7-9	ASSAGLAGPYNEQF
TRBJ2-3	TRBV11-2	ASSLVVSTDTQY
TRBJ1-5	TRBV2	ASSDRRGGQPQH
TRBJ1-4	TRBV6-6	ASRGSRQGSELF
TRBJ1-2	TRBV28	ASSLAGTGGYYGYT
TRBJ2-2	TRBV9	ASSAGRGRTGELF
TRBJ2-1	TRBV27	ASSDRTNEQF
TRBJ2-4	TRBV28	ASSSGAKNIQY
TRBJ2-6	TRBV11-2	ASSPLDWASGANVLT
TRBJ2-1	TRBV11-2	ASRRLAGVSYNEQF
TRBJ2-7	TRBV29-1	SVGGAGLSYEQY
TRBJ2-5	TRBV12-3/TRBV12-4	ASSMSGRRETQY
TRBJ2-5	TRBV10-2	ASSWTAIQETQY
TRBJ1-5	TRBV2	ASSATSNQPQH
TRBJ1-4	TRBV29-1	SVKGGNEKLF
TRBJ1-5	TRBV3-1	ASSQGGQPQH
TRBJ2-1	TRBV4-1	ASSRTSRKSNEQF
TRBJ1-1	TRBV5-1	ASSFPSSEAF
TRBJ2-1	TRBV7-3	ASSVTGVNEQF
TRBJ1-2	TRBV6-2/TRBV6-3	ASEEVGANYGYT
TRBJ2-5	TRBV5-1	ASKQVRETQY
TRBJ1-1	TRBV18	ASSPGRGPLGTEAF
TRBJ2-2	TRBV2	ASSASATGELF
TRBJ2-5	TRBV7-7	ASSFLQGFGETQY
TRBJ2-6	TRBV6-2/TRBV6-3	ASSYGSGANVLT
TRBJ2-7	TRBV20-1	SAKWDRVNEQY
TRBJ2-5	TRBV11-2	ASTKDDQETQY
TRBJ1-1	TRBV29-1	SVERNTEAF
TRBJ2-7	TRBV20-1	SAITPRGPYEQY
TRBJ2-7	TRBV2	ASSADRVSYEQY
TRBJ2-1	TRBV10-3	AIGSSGSSGLS
TRBJ1-3	TRBV16	ASSQQTYGNTIY
TRBJ2-1	TRBV7-2	ASSLTPSFNEQF
TRBJ1-4	TRBV27	ASTGTGEGEKLF
TRBJ2-1	TRBV2	ASSESSGANEQF
TRBJ1-1	TRBV4-2	ASSQDRRSGNTEAF
TRBJ2-6	TRBV29-1	SVGFGANVLT
TRBJ1-4	TRBV18	ASSPGLAEANEKLF
TRBJ2-5	TRBV24-1	ATSEGLAETQY
TRBJ1-5	TRBV27	ASSGGWGNQPQH
TRBJ1-1	TRBV7-2	ASSLDRDGFEAF
TRBJ1-6	TRBV27	ASSLNRGNSPLH
TRBJ2-1	TRBV3-1	ASSQHVAGRYNEQF
TRBJ1-4	TRBV29-1	SVGTGGSNEKLF
TRBJ1-4	TRBV20-1	SARDPRQGWEKLF
TRBJ2-7	TRBV20-1	SAVFRTSGSYEQY
TRBJ2-5	TRBV29-1	SVTPTVQETQY
TRBJ2-3	TRBV6-6	ASSYSKFGREVESTDTQY
TRBJ2-7	TRBV20-1	SALGGRSYEQY
TRBJ1-1	TRBV11-2	ASSYDRVDTEAF
TRBJ2-1	TRBV6-5	ASSYGTANNEQF
TRBJ2-5	TRBV5-1	ASSSTGPETQY